Listed below are T cell receptor beta chains from one sample, sequenced in a study of shared clonotypes between healthy human individuals. The table came from immunoSEQ multiplex PCR; TCRdb's copy has only in-frame clones and leaves some out. The repertoire holds approximately 2,000,000 clones, with around 93% as singletons. The sample was naive CD8+ T cells from PBMCs. The receptors shown here come from a man aged 18-30 years in good health. Some clones in this sample may be carry-over from other donors' samples. Both conserved end residues are part of each CDR3. The D gene is left open where the match is weak. The size field is filled for only some rows; it gives once, few, many or a size class.

>TRBV27|-|TRBD2|TRBJ2-1
TGTGCCAGCAGTTTAAGCGGGAGTGCCTACAATGAGCAGTTCTTC
CASSLSGSAYNEQFF
>TRBV7-9|-|-|TRBJ2-7
TGTGCCAGCAGCCCCGCCCCGGGTAACTCCTACGAGCAGTACTTC
CASSPAPGNSYEQYF
>TRBV2|-|-|TRBJ1-5
TGTGCCAGCAGTGATCGACCGGGAAATCAGCCCCAGCATTTT
CASSDRPGNQPQHF
>TRBV6-5|-|-|TRBJ1-1
TGTGCCAGCAGTTACCGCGTAGGGGTTGGGACTGAAGCTTTCTTT
CASSYRVGVGTEAFF
>TRBV7-9|-|-|TRBJ2-3
TGTGCCAGCAGCCCCCGTGGAGGGGGAATCACAGATACGCAGTATTTT
CASSPRGGGITDTQYF
>TRBV5-6|-|TRBD1|TRBJ2-7
TGTGCCAGCAGAATCCGGGACAGGTCCTACGAGCAGTACTTC
CASRIRDRSYEQYF
>TRBV30|few|-|TRBJ1-1
TGTGCCTGGACGGCCATGAACACTGAAGCTTTCTTT
CAWTAMNTEAFF
>TRBV2|once|TRBD1|TRBJ1-4
TGTGCCAGCAGTGAAGGGGACAGGGTGGATGAAAAACTGTTTTTT
CASSEGDRVDEKLFF
>TRBV6-1|-|-|TRBJ2-7
TGTGCCAGCCGTGACGTCTACTACGAGCAGTACTTC
CASRDVYYEQYF
>TRBV6-4|-|-|TRBJ2-1
TGTGCCAGCAGTGACTCGTACGGCCGGGGGGAGCAGTTCTTC
CASSDSYGRGEQFF
>TRBV29-1|-|-|TRBJ1-1
TGCAGCGTTATCCTAGGCACTGAAGCTTTCTTT
CSVILGTEAFF
>TRBV7-9|few|TRBD1|TRBJ1-1
TGTGCCAGCACCGGGACAGGGTCGTTCTTT
CASTGTGSFF
>TRBV4-1|-|-|TRBJ2-1
TGCGCCAGCAGCTCCCCCTCCGGGACCAAAAAAGCCAGGAATGAGCAGTTCTTC
CASSSPSGTKKARNEQFF
>TRBV2|-|-|TRBJ1-6
TGTGCCAGCAGCGCGGTGGGGGATCCCCTCCACTTT
CASSAVGDPLHF
>TRBV2|-|-|TRBJ2-5
TGTGCCAGCAGTGATCCTAGGCAGCGAGAGACCCAGTACTTC
CASSDPRQRETQYF
>TRBV5-1|-|-|TRBJ2-1
TGCGCCAGCACTGGGTACGGGAGCTCCTACAATGAGCAGTTCTTC
CASTGYGSSYNEQFF
>TRBV27|-|-|TRBJ2-1
TGTGCCAGCAGTTCCCGAGACTACAATGAGCAGTTCTTC
CASSSRDYNEQFF
>TRBV7-8|-|TRBD2|TRBJ2-7
TGTGCCAGCAGCGCTGGACTAGCGGGAGTTAAAAATCCCTACGAGCAGTACTTC
CASSAGLAGVKNPYEQYF
>TRBV6-6|-|TRBD1|TRBJ2-7
TGTGCCAGCAGTCACGACCCAAATACAGGGGGCTACGAGCAGTACTTC
CASSHDPNTGGYEQYF
>TRBV27|-|TRBD2|TRBJ2-7
TGTGCCAGCAGTGTGCGGGGGGGAACCTACGAGCAGTACTTC
CASSVRGGTYEQYF
>TRBV6-5|-|-|TRBJ2-5
TGTGCCAGCAGTCCTGCGGGTACTCAAGAGACCCAGTACTTC
CASSPAGTQETQYF
>TRBV5-1|-|-|TRBJ2-7
TGCGCCAGCAGCTTAGAGCCCTACGAGCAGTACTTC
CASSLEPYEQYF
>TRBV27|-|TRBD1|TRBJ1-2
TGTGCCAGCTTCCCCGGGACAGGGTCGAACTATGGCTACACCTTC
CASFPGTGSNYGYTF
>TRBV7-2|once|-|TRBJ2-2
TGTGCCAGCAGCTACACCCTCGGGGGGGAGCTGTTTTTT
CASSYTLGGELFF
>TRBV27|-|-|TRBJ2-7
TGTGCCAGCAGCCTGGACAGCCTAACAATCTCCTACGAGCAGTACTTC
CASSLDSLTISYEQYF
>TRBV11-2|-|-|TRBJ2-2
TGTGCCAGCAGCTTAGTTCGCACGAACACCGGGGAGCTGTTTTTT
CASSLVRTNTGELFF
>TRBV25-1|-|-|TRBJ1-2
TGTGCCAGCAGTACGGCAGGGTGGGATGGCTACACCTTC
CASSTAGWDGYTF
>TRBV19|-|TRBD1|TRBJ1-5
TGTGCCAGTAGTATGGACAGGGCCCATAGCAATCAGCCCCAGCATTTT
CASSMDRAHSNQPQHF
>TRBV7-9|-|-|TRBJ1-1
TGTGCCAGCAGCCTAGCCCCAGAGAACACTGAAGCTTTCTTT
CASSLAPENTEAFF
>TRBV27|-|-|TRBJ2-7
TGTGCCAGCAGTGGCACGGGTCTCAGCGACGAGCAGTACTTC
CASSGTGLSDEQYF
>TRBV10-2|-|-|TRBJ1-1
TGCGCCAGCAGTGATTTCTTTCTCTATGGCACTGAAGCTTTCTTT
CASSDFFLYGTEAFF
>TRBV11-2|once|-|TRBJ2-1
TGTGCCAGCAGCCCCCCGGGGTACAATGAGCAGTTCTTC
CASSPPGYNEQFF
>TRBV7-8|-|-|TRBJ2-1
TGTGCCAGCAGCTTAATCCTCACCGACGTACGGGAGCAGTTCTTC
CASSLILTDVREQFF
>TRBV18|-|TRBD1|TRBJ2-1
TGTGCCAGCTCACCGGGTGGGACAGGGTTTTTTCCGTTCTTC
CASSPGGTGFFPFF
>TRBV28|-|TRBD1|TRBJ2-7
TGTGCCAGCAGTTTACGTTCGGCAGGGGGCTACTACGAGCAGTACTTC
CASSLRSAGGYYEQYF
>TRBV5-6|-|-|TRBJ2-7
TGTGCCAGCAGCTGGGGGACCGCCAGCTCCTACGAGCAGTACTTC
CASSWGTASSYEQYF
>TRBV7-9|-|-|TRBJ2-2
TGTGCCATTTTCGCCAGTTGGGGGAACGGGGAGCTGTTTTTT
CAIFASWGNGELFF
>TRBV6-5|-|-|TRBJ2-1
TGTGCCAGCAGTTATACCGCTAAGTACAATGAGCAGTTCTTC
CASSYTAKYNEQFF
>TRBV29-1|-|-|TRBJ1-2
TGCAGCGTTGAGTCCAATAACTATGGCTACACCTTC
CSVESNNYGYTF
>TRBV7-3|-|-|TRBJ1-1
TGTGCCAGCAGCTTGATGGGGGGAGGAGATGTTGAAGCTTTCTTT
CASSLMGGGDVEAFF
>TRBV2|-|-|TRBJ1-2
TGTGCCAACGAGGGAACAGGGAATGGCTACACCTTC
CANEGTGNGYTF
>TRBV7-3|-|TRBD2|TRBJ2-3
TGTGCCAGCAGCTTACTAGCGGGAGGGCCATTCGATACGCAGTATTTT
CASSLLAGGPFDTQYF
>TRBV7-8|-|TRBD1|TRBJ1-2
TGTGCCAGCAGCCCGACGACAGGGGGCAACTATGGCTACACCTTC
CASSPTTGGNYGYTF
>TRBV4-3|-|-|TRBJ2-2
TGCGCCAGCAGCCAAGTGCGGATGGGAAACACCGGGGAGCTGTTTTTT
CASSQVRMGNTGELFF
>TRBV27|-|-|TRBJ2-1
TGTGCCAGCAGTTGGGCCAGGGACTACAATGAGCAGTTCTTC
CASSWARDYNEQFF
>TRBV6-6|-|-|TRBJ2-7
TGTGCCAGCAGTCAAGACAGAGTCAAGCTAGACTACGAGCAGTACTTC
CASSQDRVKLDYEQYF
>TRBV28|-|-|TRBJ2-3
TGTGCCAGCAGTCTCGGGGTAAACACAGATACGCAGTATTTT
CASSLGVNTDTQYF
>TRBV7-9|-|-|TRBJ2-7
TGTGCCAGCAGCCCCGGGACCCAGCTGGGCGAGCAGTACTTC
CASSPGTQLGEQYF
>TRBV14|-|-|TRBJ2-7
TGTGCCAGCAGCATGACCGGGGCGCTTGGCGAGCAGTACTTC
CASSMTGALGEQYF
>TRBV7-9|-|TRBD1|TRBJ1-3
TGTGCCAGCAGCTTGGGACAGACACGATCTGGAAACACCATATATTTT
CASSLGQTRSGNTIYF
>TRBV2|-|-|TRBJ2-5
TGTGCCAGCATCAGCGGAGAGACCCAGTACTTC
CASISGETQYF
>TRBV9|-|TRBD2|TRBJ2-7
TGTGCCAGCAGCGTAGATGGGGGGGTTGGAGTCGAGCAGTACTTC
CASSVDGGVGVEQYF
>TRBV4-3|-|-|TRBJ1-1
TGCGCCAGCAGCCACACGGACGGATTGAACACTGAAGCTTTCTTT
CASSHTDGLNTEAFF